The 17 T cell receptor beta chains given below trace back to one sample, sequenced in a study of graft-versus-host responses after intestinal transplantation. This table comes from immunoSEQ multiplex PCR, and its TCRdb copy is limited to in-frame clones, with some not included. The sample lists about 51,000 clones, roughly 90% seen once, with 0.62% in the top ten. Their target antigens are unknown. The sequences come from unstimulated CD4+ T cells sorted from spleen or lymph node cells, collected before transplant. These receptors came from a human donor who was the organ donor for an intestinal transplant.

J is TRBJ2-7 and V is TRBV5-1; TRBD2 might be the D (6 bases). Per the germline V gene, CDR1 is SGHRS and CDR2 is YFSETQ. V was trimmed by 4 bases and J by 1 base, leaving 9 bases between them. CDR3 length equals 13 residues. This chain's CDR3 is CASSAGLSYEQYF. For the CDR3, the DNA is TGCGCCAGCAGCGCCGGACTATCCTACGAGCAGTACTTC.

CDR3 bases: TGTGCCAGCAGCCCACAAGCGGGAGGGATTCATACGCAGTATTTT. Its protein is CASSPQAGGIHTQYF. The chain recombines TRBV7-2 with TRBJ2-3, with 10 positions matching TRBD2. From germline, CDR1 is SGHTA and CDR2 FQGNSA. The CDR3 contains 15 residues. V was clipped by 5 bases and J by 7 bases; unmatched bases: 9.

The J gene is TRBJ2-7, the V gene TRBV7-9; 11 positions agree with TRBD2. J was trimmed by 0 bases and V by 5 bases; bases with no gene match: 6. Germline lookup yields CDR1 SEHNR and CDR2 FQNEAQ (reference sequence). The CDR3 runs to 16 residues. The CDR3 bases are TGTGCCAGCAGCCGTGCGACTAGCGGGGCCTCCTACGAGCAGTACTTC. Protein: CASSRATSGASYEQYF.

The chain is built from TRBV2 and TRBJ2-3; TRBD2 matches 7 bases. The germline gives CDR1 SNHLY, CDR2 FYNNEI. The junction had 5 bases not matched to a gene; V was cut back by 6 bases and J by 2 bases. The CDR3 consists of 14 residues. CDR3 bases: TGTGCCAGCAGACTCAGGGACTACACAGATACGCAGTATTTT. This encodes CASRLRDYTDTQYF. The variable domain in full, completed from reference TRBV2 and TRBJ2-3, reads EPEVTQTPSHQVTQMGQEVILRCVPISNHLYFYWYRQILGQKVEFLVSFYNNEISEKSEIFDDQFSVERPDGSNFTLKIRSTKLEDSAMYFCASRLRDYTDTQYFGPGTRLTVL.

This rearrangement joins TRBV28 to TRBJ1-3; no reliable D call. The CDR3 loop spans 13 amino acids. In germline, CDR1 is MDHEN, CDR2 SYDVKM. V gave up 5 bases and J gave up 2 bases, with 7 bases separating them. CDR3 sequence: CASSPVAGNTIYF. The CDR3, as DNA: TGTGCCAGCAGTCCAGTCGCTGGAAACACCATATATTTT.

The chain uses TRBV25-1 and TRBJ2-1; 8 bases are a match to TRBD2. Unmatched junction bases numbered 5, after V lost 7 bases and J lost 6 bases. There are 13 residues in the CDR3. From germline, CDR1 is MGHDK and CDR2 SYGVNS. The CDR3 bases are TGTGCCAGCACGGGACTAGGGGCCAATGAGCAGTTCTTC. Translated, it gives CASTGLGANEQFF.

The rearrangement joins TRBV18 to TRBJ2-1; no reliable D call. The germline gives CDR1 KGHSH, CDR2 LQKENI. The CDR3 extends over 16 amino acids. The ends were cut back, 2 bases at V and 2 bases at J, with 13 bases in the middle. The CDR3 loop is CASSPSQSVAYNEQFF. For the CDR3, the DNA is TGTGCCAGCTCACCAAGTCAGAGCGTTGCCTACAATGAGCAGTTCTTC.

The sample holds one count of this clone. V gene TRBV29-1 combines with J gene TRBJ1-1; D is ambiguous. V lost 6 bases, J lost 11 bases, and 10 bases lay in between. CDR1 and CDR2 (germline): SQVTM, ANQGSEA. The CDR3 loop spans 9 amino acids. The CDR3 DNA reads as TGCAGCGTAGACTTTGGGGCTTTCTTT. It codes for CSVDFGAFF.

The J gene is TRBJ1-3, the V gene TRBV30; D gene uncertain. Trimming cost V 0 bases and J 4 bases, with 4 bases left between them. Looked up from germline, CDR1 is GTSNPN and CDR2 is SVGIG (reference sequence). There are 12 residues in the CDR3. CDR3 sequence reads: CAWSVLGNTIYF. The CDR3 DNA sequence: TGTGCCTGGAGTGTACTCGGAAACACCATATATTTT.

The V call is TRBV7-8, the J call TRBJ1-4; possibly TRBD1 for D (6 bases). The CDR3 loop spans 15 amino acids. Germline V gives CDR1 SGHVS, CDR2 FQNEAQ. Trimming shortened V by 3 bases and J by 6 bases, and 14 bases separated the two germline ends. Here the CDR3 DNA reads TGTGCCAGCAGCTTCAGGCGGGCAGGGGATGAAAAACTGTTTTTT. This sequence encodes CASSFRRAGDEKLFF.

The chain has TRBV18 and TRBJ2-7; maybe TRBD1 (6 bases). The CDR3 spans 14 residues. Germline V gives CDR1 KGHSH, CDR2 LQKENI. Trimming left V 3 bases short and J 0 bases short, with 9 bases between. The CDR3 DNA follows: TGTGCCAGCTCACCTGACAGGAGCTCCTACGAGCAGTACTTC. Translation gives CASSPDRSSYEQYF.

The V call is TRBV7-9, the J call TRBJ2-7, with TRBD2 as a possible D gene (6 bases). CDR1 is SEHNR, CDR2 FQNEAQ, per germline (reference sequence). Trimming removed 4 bases at V and 7 bases at J, with 17 bases between. This CDR3 is 14 amino acids long. The CDR3 here is CASSSAGPAGEQYF. The DNA for the CDR3 is TGTGCCAGCAGCTCCGCGGGACCGGCTGGAGAGCAGTACTTC.

The rearrangement joins TRBV28 to TRBJ2-7, with 8 bases that match TRBD1. The CDR3 is made up of 13 amino acids. The J segment lost 5 bases and the V segment lost 6 bases, leaving 6 bases of the junction unmatched. Germline V gene lookup returns CDR1 MDHEN and CDR2 SYDVKM. CDR3 loop: CASRGQGRDEQYF. CDR3 bases: TGTGCCAGCAGAGGACAGGGAAGGGACGAGCAGTACTTC.

J is TRBJ2-7 and V is TRBV7-6; a weak D match, TRBD1 (6 bases). Germline-derived CDR1 and CDR2 are SGHVS and FNYEAQ. This CDR3 region has 16 residues. Deletions cut 5 bases from V and 0 bases from J, with 17 bases between. This CDR3 is CASSADAGTHSYEQYF. CDR3 DNA sequence: TGTGCCAGCAGCGCCGACGCCGGGACACACTCCTACGAGCAGTACTTC.

V and J are TRBV2 and TRBJ2-7; 7 nucleotides align to TRBD1. The CDR3 extends over 12 amino acids. The ends lost 6 bases at V and 3 bases at J; junction bases unmatched: 2. Germline-derived CDR1 and CDR2 are SNHLY and FYNNEI. Here the CDR3 DNA reads TGTGCCAGCAGGGGGACAGTCTACGAGCAGTACTTC. Translating it yields CASRGTVYEQYF. Using reference TRBV2 and TRBJ2-7 for the parts outside the CDR3, the full variable domain is EPEVTQTPSHQVTQMGQEVILRCVPISNHLYFYWYRQILGQKVEFLVSFYNNEISEKSEIFDDQFSVERPDGSNFTLKIRSTKLEDSAMYFCASRGTVYEQYFGPGTRLTVT.

The rearrangement uses TRBV29-1 and TRBJ1-1; TRBD1 aligns across 7 bases. Germline-derived CDR1 and CDR2 are SQVTM and ANQGSEA. The CDR3 sequence is 16 residues long. V dropped 1 base and J dropped 2; count of bases not matched to a gene: 10. CDR3 amino acids: CSVEAPEDRINTEAFF. Here the CDR3 DNA reads TGCAGCGTTGAAGCGCCCGAGGACAGGATTAACACTGAAGCTTTCTTT.

The rearrangement joins TRBV30 to TRBJ1-2, with D perhaps TRBD1 (5 bases). Germline V CDR1 and CDR2: GTSNPN, SVGIG (reference sequence). Trimming removed 2 bases at V and 8 bases at J, with 18 bases between. This CDR3 is built from 14 residues. The CDR3 coding sequence is TGTGCCTGGAGTAGCACGGGGGGTATAAGCGGCTACACCTTC. Its protein product is CAWSSTGGISGYTF.